The TCR beta chain described here comes from a study of Graves' ophthalmopathy and Graves' hyperthyroidism. In the study overall: Peripheral blood collection took place at initial diagnosis, before any treatment. Study conclusions and caveats: Blood also contained most of the expanded thyroid clonotypes above 0.001 frequency.

Regarding this clonotype: No antigen is known for it.

Amplified material comprised TCR beta CDR3 regions derived from RNA transcripts. The workflow started with a first-round RT-PCR run with HTBI primers and then moved on to a second-round multiplex PCR. TCRdb re-called the multiplex PCR reads through MiXCR, storing one row per CDR3 protein. In the table there are hundreds of thousands of distinct CDR3 sequences, roughly 41% of which are singletons. Germline CDR1 is LGHNA and CDR2 is YSLEER. V lost 3 bases and J lost 9, with 12 bases in between. The length of the CDR3 is 14 residues. Every ophthalmopathy donor presented moderate-to-severe activity, CAS ≥3, NOSPECS ≥4 and duration under 3 months. Additional autoimmune diseases, uncontrolled infections, pregnancy or lactation disqualified patients.

V is TRBV4-3 and J is TRBJ1-6; TRBD1 might be the D (6 bases). The TCR sequence derives from an adult man with Graves' ophthalmopathy. Sequencing was performed on peripheral blood. The CDR3 is CASSHGTSGSPLHF. The CDR3 DNA is TGCGCCAGCAGCCATGGGACATCGGGTTCACCCCTCCACTTT.